The 14 T cell receptor beta chains reported below all come from one sample, sequenced in a study of T-cell memory formation after mild COVID-19. TCRdb called the 5' RACE reads again in MiXCR, with one record for every CDR3 protein. This table holds roughly 240,000 distinct CDR3 sequences, 15% to 20% found once. Sequences were obtained from PBMCs or a T cell subset sorted from them (not recorded which). The receptors come from a man younger than 35 who had mild COVID-19 (a few samples of this study predate the infection). Cell type and time point are not known.

V is TRBV7-9 and J is TRBJ1-2; D unclear. The V end was cut by 5 bases, the J end by 0 bases, with 10 bases between. The CDR3 extends over 14 amino acids. Germline V CDR1 and CDR2: SEHNR, FQNEAQ (reference sequence). The CDR3 here is CASSKGRSNYGYTF. CDR3 in DNA: TGTGCCAGCAGCAAAGGAAGATCTAACTATGGCTACACCTTC. The entire variable domain, with the rest obtained from reference TRBV7-9 and TRBJ1-2, is as follows: DTGVSQNPRHKITKRGQNVTFRCDPISEHNRLYWYRQTLGQGPEFLTYFQNEAQLEKSRLLSDRFSAERPKGSFSTLEIQRTEQGDSAMYLCASSKGRSNYGYTFGSGTRLTVV.

This chain joins TRBV29-1 and TRBJ2-3, with D uncertain. Germline CDR1 and CDR2: SQVTM and ANQGSEA. Trimming cost V 0 bases and J 6 bases, with 10 bases left between them. The CDR3 runs to 13 residues. CDR3 in DNA: TGCAGCGTTGAAGATGTCCCGTCGGATACGCAGTATTTT. Encoded protein: CSVEDVPSDTQYF.

This clonotype has a handful of counts. This chain links TRBV18 with TRBJ1-2; D unresolved. Germline-derived CDR1 and CDR2 are KGHSH and LQKENI. CDR3 length equals 14 residues. The V and J ends lost 3 bases and 2 bases respectively, with 10 bases between them. CDR3 sequence: CASSPTDGNYGYTF. DNA of the CDR3: TGTGCCAGCTCACCCACGGACGGGAACTATGGCTACACCTTC.

This clonotype was counted between two and nine times. The chain uses TRBV12-3 or TRBV12-4 and TRBJ2-3; 7 bases fit TRBD1. V dropped 4 bases and J dropped 3; count of bases not matched to a gene: 4. This CDR3 has 14 amino acids. CDR3 in amino acids: CASSWTGGTDTQYF. CDR3 bases: TGTGCCAGCAGTTGGACAGGCGGAACAGATACGCAGTATTTT.

This clonotype was counted a few times. The chain carries TRBV28 and TRBJ1-2; D ambiguous. The CDR3 is made up of 16 amino acids. Trimming shortened V by 3 bases and J by 0 bases, and 14 bases separated the two germline ends. The V gene's germline CDR1 is MDHEN and CDR2 SYDVKM. The CDR3 region is CASSFGRSLANYGYTF. For the CDR3, the DNA is TGTGCCAGCAGTTTCGGCAGGTCCCTCGCTAACTATGGCTACACCTTC.

In this sample, this clonotype turned up a few times. The chain combines TRBV2 with TRBJ1-6; TRBD1 might be the D (5 bases). Germline V gene lookup returns CDR1 SNHLY and CDR2 FYNNEI. CDR3 length: 18 amino acids. Trimming pared 0 bases from V and 0 bases from J, leaving 12 bases between. The CDR3 bases are TGTGCCAGCAGTGAAGCGCGGGTGGGGGGCTCCTATAATTCACCCCTCCACTTT. It translates to CASSEARVGGSYNSPLHF. Looking up the rest from reference TRBV2 and TRBJ1-6 gives the full variable domain: EPEVTQTPSHQVTQMGQEVILRCVPISNHLYFYWYRQILGQKVEFLVSFYNNEISEKSEIFDDQFSVERPDGSNFTLKIRSTKLEDSAMYFCASSEARVGGSYNSPLHFGNGTRLTVT.

The chain recombines TRBV7-2 with TRBJ1-3, with D maybe TRBD1 (5 bases). From germline, CDR1 is SGHTA and CDR2 FQGNSA. The V end was cut by 2 bases, the J end by 2 bases, with 10 bases between. This CDR3 has 15 amino acids. The CDR3 coding sequence is TGTGCCAGCAGCTTACCGAGGACAACTGGAAACACCATATATTTT. Translation: CASSLPRTTGNTIYF. Supplemented by reference TRBV7-2 and TRBJ1-3, the full variable domain reads GAGVSQSPSNKVTEKGKDVELRCDPISGHTALYWYRQSLGQGLEFLIYFQGNSAPDKSGLPSDRFSAERTGGSVSTLTIQRTQQEDSAVYLCASSLPRTTGNTIYFGEGSWLTVV.

This clonotype was counted a few times. The gene calls are TRBV24-1 and TRBJ2-1; D might be TRBD1 or TRBD2, each matching 6 bases. V was shortened by 9 bases and J by 2 bases, with 13 bases between the two germline ends. Looked up from germline, CDR1 is KGHDR and CDR2 is SFDVKD. The CDR3 covers 14 residues. The CDR3: CATARGAAYNEQFF. CDR3 bases: TGTGCCACCGCGAGGGGGGCCGCCTACAATGAGCAGTTCTTC.

This chain connects TRBV6-6 to TRBJ1-6; D ambiguous. Trimming stripped 2 bases from V and 6 bases from J, with 11 bases between. CDR3 length: 15 amino acids. CDR1 and CDR2 (germline): MNHNY, SVGAGI (reference sequence). The CDR3 nucleotides read TGTGCCAGCAGTTACGCGAGGGTGGGTAATTCACCCCTCCACTTT. Translating it yields CASSYARVGNSPLHF.

The chain carries TRBV2 and TRBJ2-1, with TRBD1 matching over 11 bases. Trimming cost V 6 bases and J 2 bases; bases outside gene matches: 0. Germline CDR1 reads SNHLY; CDR2 reads FYNNEI. The CDR3 sequence is 14 residues long. The CDR3 DNA reads as TGTGCCAGCAGGGGACAGGGGGCCTACAATGAGCAGTTCTTC. It encodes CASRGQGAYNEQFF.

This clonotype has just a few counts. The chain carries TRBV12-3 or TRBV12-4 and TRBJ2-2, with D possibly matching TRBD1 (6 bases). Trimming removed 5 bases from V and 5 bases from J, with 12 bases in between. The CDR3 extends over 14 amino acids. The CDR3 DNA reads TGTGCCAGCAGTCCGACAGGTCCGACCGGGGAGCTGTTTTTT. Residues: CASSPTGPTGELFF.

This clonotype was found many times. The V call is TRBV29-1, the J call TRBJ2-3; possibly TRBD2 for D (6 bases). The CDR3 is 14 residues long. Trimming removed 6 bases at V and 2 bases at J, with 15 bases between. Germline V gives CDR1 SQVTM, CDR2 ANQGSEA. The DNA of the CDR3 is TGCAGCGTCCGGCGGGGAACCGCCACAGATACGCAGTATTTT. Amino acid sequence: CSVRRGTATDTQYF.

The chain recombines TRBV7-7 with TRBJ1-4; D gene uncertain. The V gene lost 5 bases and the J gene lost 0 bases, with 10 bases spanning the gap. CDR3 length equals 15 residues. Germline CDR1 reads SSHAT; CDR2 reads FNYEAQ (reference sequence). For the CDR3, the DNA is TGTGCCAGCAGCCCGGGTCGGACAACTAATGAAAAACTGTTTTTT. Protein sequence: CASSPGRTTNEKLFF.

There are a few counts of this clonotype. The chain couples TRBV10-3 to TRBJ1-2; 10 bases line up with TRBD1. V lost 6 bases to trimming and J lost 0 bases; unmatched junction nucleotides: 4. The CDR3 spans 15 residues. Germline loops: CDR1 ENHRY, CDR2 SYGVKD. For the CDR3, the DNA is TGTGCCATCAGCGGGACAGGGGAAGCTAACTATGGCTACACCTTC. Translating it yields CAISGTGEANYGYTF.